This T cell receptor beta chain was recorded in a study of T cells in localized non-small cell lung cancer. General study points: Clonality of T cells reached its maximum in uninvolved adjacent lung, surpassing tumor. Of the top 100 tumor clones, median around 60 were in adjacent lung, around 28 among its top 100. Longer overall survival was seen with higher T cell density measured in blood.

The germline CDR1 and CDR2 sequences are SGHTA and FQGNSA. The CDR3 loop spans 14 amino acids. Trimming took 4 bases from V and 8 from J; bases not matched to a gene: 4. To note about this clone: Its antigen is undetermined.

Clones were read by immunoSEQ multiplex PCR, and TCRdb kept only the in-frame ones, dropping some. The sample lists 35,000 to 40,000 clones, 75% to 90% seen once, with approximately 2.6% in the top ten. The chain employs TRBV7-2 and TRBJ1-4; 10 bases are shared with TRBD1. The sequence was collected from a woman aged 35-70 years with stage I lung adenocarcinoma. Source: peripheral blood, taken before any cancer treatment. This chain's CDR3 is CASSSTGGGEKLFF. The CDR3 DNA is TGTGCCAGCAGCTCGACAGGGGGCGGCGAAAAACTGTTTTTT.